This T cell receptor (beta chain) came from a study of CD8+ T cells in alopecia areata. The length of the CDR3 is 13 residues. J gave up 6 bases and V 8 bases, and 6 bases lay outside the gene matches. From germline, CDR1 is ENHRY and CDR2 SYGVKD. Described treatment: oral pan-JAK inhibitor, 5-10 mg twice daily. Sorting from PBMCs produced CD4+ and CD8+ T cells. Sequencing used cDNA as its template, made by extracting RNA and reverse transcribing it. Data came from immunoSEQ multiplex PCR; TCRdb stores just in-frame clones and leaves some out. Here the sample spans a few hundred thousand clones, 30% to 40% being singletons.

The rearrangement links TRBV10-3 to TRBJ2-1; 8 nucleotides line up with TRBD2. The input for sequencing was CD4+ T cells sorted from blood, taken at roughly week 30, from a patient treated with tofacitinib. This TCR derives from a human donor with alopecia areata. CDR3 loop: CAIGGGPSNEQFF. The CDR3 DNA reads TGTGCCATCGGCGGGGGGCCGAGCAATGAGCAGTTCTTC.